This T cell receptor beta chain was obtained from a study of shared clonotypes between healthy human individuals. The table came from immunoSEQ multiplex PCR; TCRdb's copy has only in-frame clones and leaves some out. The repertoire holds approximately 980,000 clones, with over 75% as singletons. The junction had 10 bases not matched to a gene; V was cut back by 8 bases and J by 4 bases. The germline V gene encodes CDR1 SNHLY and CDR2 FYNNEI. The CDR3 totals 14 residues. This clone came up once. This chain uses TRBV2 with TRBJ1-2; TRBD1 agrees at 7 bases. This TCR was sampled from a man aged 18 to 29 in good health. The sequenced sample consisted of memory CD4+ T cells sorted from blood. Subset given: CD45RA-negative fraction. The CDR3 sequence is CASSGQTILYGYTF. The CDR3 DNA follows: TGTGCCAGCTCGGGACAGACCATCCTCTATGGCTACACCTTC.